Here is one T cell receptor (beta chain) with its context. As handled by the study authors: Nucleated cell number was recorded as an estimate derived from reference gene primer amplification. TCRdb's copy holds only in-frame clones and misses some; the assay was immunoSEQ multiplex PCR. V, J and clone size are taken as reported in that table, and D and trimming were inferred from the DNA itself. The data hold under 90,000 clones, with around nine tenths observed a single time. The sample comes from a study of blood T cell repertoires in COVID-19. Overall study: The analysed material was cDNA or gDNA that came from T cells, B-cell-depleted T cells, or PBMCs.

The CDR3 runs 16 residues. The V segment lost 3 bases and the J segment 6 bases; nucleotides outside the gene matches: 5. Germline V CDR1 and CDR2: SNHLY, FYNNEI. The clonotype originates from a man between 65 and 85 years old with active or convalescent COVID-19. Source material: peripheral blood. The chain links TRBV2 to TRBJ2-7, with 16 bases fitting TRBD2. CDR3 coding DNA: TGTGCCAGCAGTGATCGGGGACTAGCGGGAGGGCGCGAGCAGTACTTC. The encoded protein is CASSDRGLAGGREQYF.